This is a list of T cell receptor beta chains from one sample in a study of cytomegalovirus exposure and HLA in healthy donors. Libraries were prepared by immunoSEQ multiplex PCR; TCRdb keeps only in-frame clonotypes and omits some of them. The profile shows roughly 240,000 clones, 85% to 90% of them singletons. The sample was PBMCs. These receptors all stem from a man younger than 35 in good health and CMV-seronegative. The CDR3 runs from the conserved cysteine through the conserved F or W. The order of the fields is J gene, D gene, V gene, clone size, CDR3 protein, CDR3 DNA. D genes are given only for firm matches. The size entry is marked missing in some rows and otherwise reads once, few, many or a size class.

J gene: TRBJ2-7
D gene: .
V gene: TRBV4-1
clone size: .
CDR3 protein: CASSRDRRNYEQYF
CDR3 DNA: TGCGCCAGCAGCCGTGACAGGCGTAACTACGAGCAGTACTTC

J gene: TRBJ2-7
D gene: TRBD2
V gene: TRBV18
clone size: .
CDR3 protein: CASSSTGLAYEQYF
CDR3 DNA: TGTGCCAGCTCATCCACGGGACTAGCCTACGAGCAGTACTTC

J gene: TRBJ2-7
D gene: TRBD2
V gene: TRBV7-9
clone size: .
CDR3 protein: CASSLAGTSNEQYF
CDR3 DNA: TGTGCCAGCAGCTTAGCAGGGACTAGCAACGAGCAGTACTTC

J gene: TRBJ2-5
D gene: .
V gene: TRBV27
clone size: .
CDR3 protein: CASRRTPVPGAGLETQYF
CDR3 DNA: TGTGCCAGCAGAAGAACCCCGGTCCCGGGAGCGGGTCTAGAGACCCAGTACTTC

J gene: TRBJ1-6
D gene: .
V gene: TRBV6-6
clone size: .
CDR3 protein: CASSYSTRGSPLHF
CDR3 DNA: TGTGCCAGCAGTTACTCGACGCGCGGTTCACCCCTCCACTTT

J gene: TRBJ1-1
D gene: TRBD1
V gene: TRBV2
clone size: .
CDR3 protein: CAMATGGRTEAFF
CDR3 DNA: TGTGCCATGGCGACAGGGGGGCGTACTGAAGCTTTCTTT

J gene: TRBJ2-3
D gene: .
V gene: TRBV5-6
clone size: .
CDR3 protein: CASSLWRTDTQYF
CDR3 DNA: TGTGCCAGCAGCTTGTGGCGGACAGATACGCAGTATTTT

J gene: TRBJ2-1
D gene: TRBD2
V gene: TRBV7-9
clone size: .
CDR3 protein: CASSKLAGRGNEQFF
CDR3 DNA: TGTGCCAGCAGTAAACTAGCGGGGAGGGGCAATGAGCAGTTCTTC

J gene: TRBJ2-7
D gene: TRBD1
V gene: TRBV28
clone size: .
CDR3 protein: CASSLFSGQSYEQYF
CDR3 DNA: TGTGCCAGCAGTTTATTCTCGGGACAGTCCTACGAGCAGTACTTC

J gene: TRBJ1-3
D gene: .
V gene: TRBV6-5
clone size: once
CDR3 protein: CASRYRAKGNTIYF
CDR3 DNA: TGTGCCAGCCGGTACAGGGCGAAGGGAAACACCATATATTTT

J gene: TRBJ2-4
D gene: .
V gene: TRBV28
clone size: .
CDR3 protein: CASSLKGLGIQYF
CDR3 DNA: TGTGCCAGCAGTTTAAAGGGGTTGGGCATTCAGTACTTC

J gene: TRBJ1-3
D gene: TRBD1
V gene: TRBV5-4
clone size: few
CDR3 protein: CASSLLGQGAGNTIYF
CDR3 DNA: TGTGCCAGCAGCTTGTTGGGACAGGGGGCTGGAAACACCATATATTTT

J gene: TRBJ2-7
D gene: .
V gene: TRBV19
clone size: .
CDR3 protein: CASSIMGGEQYF
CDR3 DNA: TGTGCCAGTAGTATAATGGGAGGCGAGCAGTACTTC

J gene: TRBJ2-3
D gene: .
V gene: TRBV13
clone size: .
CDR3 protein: CASSPQEAGTDTQYF
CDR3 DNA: TGTGCCAGCAGCCCCCAGGAGGCGGGCACAGATACGCAGTATTTT

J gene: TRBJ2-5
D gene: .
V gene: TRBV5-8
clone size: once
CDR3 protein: CASSLWGTGTETQYF
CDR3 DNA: TGTGCCAGCAGCTTGTGGGGCACAGGGACGGAGACCCAGTACTTC

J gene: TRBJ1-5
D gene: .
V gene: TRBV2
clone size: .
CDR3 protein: CASRDNNQPQHF
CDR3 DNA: TGTGCCAGCAGGGACAACAATCAGCCCCAGCATTTT

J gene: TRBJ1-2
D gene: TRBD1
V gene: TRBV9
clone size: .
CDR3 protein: CASSEQGYYGYTF
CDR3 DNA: TGTGCCAGCAGCGAACAGGGGTACTATGGCTACACCTTC

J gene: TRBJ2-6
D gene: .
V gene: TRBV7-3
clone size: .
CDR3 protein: CASSPNPGANVLTF
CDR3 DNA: TGTGCCAGCAGCCCCAATCCCGGGGCCAACGTCCTGACTTTC

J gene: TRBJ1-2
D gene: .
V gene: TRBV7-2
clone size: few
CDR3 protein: CASSRSGAYGYTF
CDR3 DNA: TGTGCCAGCAGCCGTTCAGGGGCTTATGGCTACACCTTC

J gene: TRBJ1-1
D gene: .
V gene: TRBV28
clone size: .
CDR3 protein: CASSLSPLEAFF
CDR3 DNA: TGTGCCAGCAGTTTATCTCCCCTTGAAGCTTTCTTT

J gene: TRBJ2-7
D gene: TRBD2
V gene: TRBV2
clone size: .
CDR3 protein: CASSLAGGGVYEQYF
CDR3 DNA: TGTGCCAGCAGTCTAGCGGGAGGGGGGGTATACGAGCAGTACTTC

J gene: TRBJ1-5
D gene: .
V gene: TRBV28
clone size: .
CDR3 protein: CASSFAGNQPQHF
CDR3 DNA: TGTGCCAGCAGTTTCGCGGGGAATCAGCCCCAGCATTTT

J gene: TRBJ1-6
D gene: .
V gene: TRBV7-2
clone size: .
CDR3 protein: CASSSTGGSPLHF
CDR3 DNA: TGTGCCAGCAGCTCAACGGGGGGTTCACCCCTCCACTTT

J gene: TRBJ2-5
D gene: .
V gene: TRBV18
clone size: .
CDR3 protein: CASSPGQQETQYF
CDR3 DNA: TGTGCCAGCTCACCAGGACAACAAGAGACCCAGTACTTC

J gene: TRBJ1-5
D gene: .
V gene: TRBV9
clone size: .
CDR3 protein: CASSQGGGSNQPQHF
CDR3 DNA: TGTGCCAGCAGCCAAGGGGGGGGTAGCAATCAGCCCCAGCATTTT

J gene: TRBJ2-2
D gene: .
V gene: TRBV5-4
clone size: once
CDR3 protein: CASSRRSGPNTGELFF
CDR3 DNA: TGTGCCAGCAGCCGTCGGAGCGGGCCCAACACCGGGGAGCTGTTTTTT

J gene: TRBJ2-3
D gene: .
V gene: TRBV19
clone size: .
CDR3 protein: CASSIAGGTASTDTQYF
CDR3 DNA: TGTGCCAGTAGTATAGCTGGGGGGACAGCTAGCACAGATACGCAGTATTTT

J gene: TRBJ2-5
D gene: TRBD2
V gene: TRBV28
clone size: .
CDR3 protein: CASGQKRGLAGGWETQYF
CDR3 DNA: TGTGCCAGCGGGCAAAAGCGCGGACTAGCGGGGGGCTGGGAGACCCAGTACTTC

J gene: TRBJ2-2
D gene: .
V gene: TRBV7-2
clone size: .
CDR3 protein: CASSFPSSGTENTGELFF
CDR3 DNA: TGTGCCAGCAGCTTCCCCTCCTCCGGGACTGAGAACACCGGGGAGCTGTTTTTT

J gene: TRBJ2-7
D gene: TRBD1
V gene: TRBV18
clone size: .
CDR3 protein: CASSPPNSGQGNEQYF
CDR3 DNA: TGTGCCAGCTCACCACCGAATTCCGGACAGGGAAATGAGCAGTACTTC

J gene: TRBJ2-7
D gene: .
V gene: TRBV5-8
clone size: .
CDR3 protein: CASTPGGLNEQYF
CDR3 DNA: TGTGCCAGCACCCCCGGGGGGCTCAACGAGCAGTACTTC

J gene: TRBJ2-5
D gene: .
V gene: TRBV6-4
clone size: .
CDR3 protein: CASSGRVGQETQYF
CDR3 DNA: TGTGCCAGCAGTGGGAGGGTAGGTCAAGAGACCCAGTACTTC

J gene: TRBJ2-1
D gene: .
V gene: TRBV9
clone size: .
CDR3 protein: CASSVVPSDEQFF
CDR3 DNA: TGTGCCAGCAGCGTAGTCCCCTCGGATGAGCAGTTCTTC

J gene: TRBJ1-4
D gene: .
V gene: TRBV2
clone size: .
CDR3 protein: CASRLGFQGAEKLFF
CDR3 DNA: TGTGCCAGCAGGTTGGGTTTCCAGGGTGCTGAAAAACTGTTTTTT

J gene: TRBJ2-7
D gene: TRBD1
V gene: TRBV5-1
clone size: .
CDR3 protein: CASSLGQGNSEQYF
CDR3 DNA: TGCGCCAGCAGCTTGGGACAGGGTAATAGCGAGCAGTACTTC

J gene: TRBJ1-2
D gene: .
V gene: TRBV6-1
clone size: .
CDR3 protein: CASSAGLGYTF
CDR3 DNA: TGTGCCAGCAGTGCAGGGTTGGGCTACACCTTC

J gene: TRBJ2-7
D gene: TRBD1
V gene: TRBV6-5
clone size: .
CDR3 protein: CASSYSSRGLHEQYF
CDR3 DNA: TGTGCCAGCAGTTACTCCAGCAGGGGGCTTCACGAGCAGTACTTC

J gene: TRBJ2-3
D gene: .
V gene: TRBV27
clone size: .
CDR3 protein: CASSLYSRDTQYF
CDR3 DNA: TGTGCCAGCAGTTTATATTCCCGAGATACGCAGTATTTT

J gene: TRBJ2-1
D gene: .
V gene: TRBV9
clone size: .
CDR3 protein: CASTPTSSYNEQFF
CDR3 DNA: TGTGCCAGCACCCCAACTAGCTCCTACAATGAGCAGTTCTTC

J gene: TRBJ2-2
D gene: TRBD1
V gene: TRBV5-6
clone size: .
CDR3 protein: CASSTDRGPFANTGELFF
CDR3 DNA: TGTGCCAGCAGCACTGACAGGGGGCCCTTCGCGAACACCGGGGAGCTGTTTTTT

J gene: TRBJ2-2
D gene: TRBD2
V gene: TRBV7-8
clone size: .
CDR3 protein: CASSLPASGAGELFF
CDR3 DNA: TGTGCCAGCAGCTTACCGGCTAGCGGGGCCGGGGAGCTGTTTTTT

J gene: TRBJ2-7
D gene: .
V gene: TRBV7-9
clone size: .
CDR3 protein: CASSLTGSGSYEQYF
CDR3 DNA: TGTGCCAGCAGCTTAACTGGTTCAGGTTCCTACGAGCAGTACTTC

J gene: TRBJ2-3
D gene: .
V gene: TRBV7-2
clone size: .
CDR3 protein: CASRRAGRATDTQYF
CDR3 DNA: TGTGCCAGCAGACGGGCGGGAAGGGCCACAGATACGCAGTATTTT

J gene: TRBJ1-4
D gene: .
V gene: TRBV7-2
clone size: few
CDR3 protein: CASSLAAGDKLFF
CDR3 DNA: TGTGCCAGCAGCTTAGCGGCAGGGGATAAACTGTTTTTT

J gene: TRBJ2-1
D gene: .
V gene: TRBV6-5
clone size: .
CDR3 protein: CASSYRGYNEQFF
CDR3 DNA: TGTGCCAGCAGTTACCGGGGCTACAATGAGCAGTTCTTC

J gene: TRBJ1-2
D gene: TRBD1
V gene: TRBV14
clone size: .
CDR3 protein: CASSPGQGALYYGYTF
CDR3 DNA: TGTGCCAGCAGCCCGGGACAGGGGGCGCTTTACTATGGCTACACCTTC

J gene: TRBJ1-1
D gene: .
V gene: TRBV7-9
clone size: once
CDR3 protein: CASSFYEQRNTEAFF
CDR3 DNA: TGTGCCAGCAGCTTTTACGAGCAGCGGAACACTGAAGCTTTCTTT

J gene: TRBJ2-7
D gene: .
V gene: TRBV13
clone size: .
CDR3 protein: CASSLGGLDYEQYF
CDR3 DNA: TGTGCCAGCAGCTTGGGGGGTCTTGACTACGAGCAGTACTTC

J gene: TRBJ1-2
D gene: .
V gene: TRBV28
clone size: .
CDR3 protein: CASSFRDADGYTF
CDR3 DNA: TGTGCCAGCAGTTTCAGGGATGCTGATGGCTACACCTTC

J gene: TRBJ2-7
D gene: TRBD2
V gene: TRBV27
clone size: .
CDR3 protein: CASSLYGTRSYEQYF
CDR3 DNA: TGTGCCAGCAGTTTATACGGGACTAGAAGCTACGAGCAGTACTTC

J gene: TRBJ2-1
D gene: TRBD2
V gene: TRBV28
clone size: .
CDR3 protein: CASSPQLAGKWNEQFF
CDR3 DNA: TGTGCCAGCAGTCCCCAACTAGCGGGAAAGTGGAATGAGCAGTTCTTC

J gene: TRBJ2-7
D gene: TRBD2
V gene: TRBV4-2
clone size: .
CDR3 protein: CASSHTSTSADYEQYF
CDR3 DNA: TGTGCCAGCAGCCATACCTCGACTAGCGCAGACTACGAGCAGTACTTC

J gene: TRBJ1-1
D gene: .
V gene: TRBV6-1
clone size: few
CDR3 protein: CASSENPGGAFF
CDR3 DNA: TGTGCCAGCAGTGAAAACCCGGGGGGAGCTTTCTTT

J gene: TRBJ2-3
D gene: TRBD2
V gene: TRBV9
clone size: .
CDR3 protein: CASSARGNTDTQYF
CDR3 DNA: TGTGCCAGCAGCGCGCGGGGGAATACGGATACGCAGTATTTT

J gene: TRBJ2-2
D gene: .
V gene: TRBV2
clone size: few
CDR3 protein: CASIAQGTGELFF
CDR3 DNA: TGTGCCAGCATAGCACAGGGCACCGGGGAGCTGTTTTTT

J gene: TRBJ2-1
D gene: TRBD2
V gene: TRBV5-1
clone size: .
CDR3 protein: CASSSELAGSYNEQFF
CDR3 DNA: TGCGCCAGCAGCAGTGAACTAGCGGGTTCCTACAATGAGCAGTTCTTC

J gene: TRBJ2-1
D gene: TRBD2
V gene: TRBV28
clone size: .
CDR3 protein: CASSLRKREGYEQFF
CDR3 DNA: TGTGCCAGCAGTTTAAGGAAGCGGGAGGGTTATGAGCAGTTCTTC

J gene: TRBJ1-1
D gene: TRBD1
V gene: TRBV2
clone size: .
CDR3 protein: CASSETGADNTEAFF
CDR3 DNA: TGTGCCAGCAGTGAGACAGGGGCCGATAACACTGAAGCTTTCTTT

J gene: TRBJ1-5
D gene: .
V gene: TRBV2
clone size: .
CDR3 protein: CASGAGGNSNQPQHF
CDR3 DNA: TGTGCCAGCGGAGCCGGCGGGAATAGCAATCAGCCCCAGCATTTT